The present T cell receptor beta chain was sequenced within a study of blood T cell repertoires in COVID-19. Germline lookup yields CDR1 LNHNV and CDR2 YYDKDF (reference sequence). The CDR3 runs to 13 residues. Between the trimmed V and J ends, which lost 1 base and 3 bases, there was a span of 6 bases. In the authors' methods: Nucleated cell number was recorded as an estimate derived from reference gene primer amplification. The repertoire was sequenced with immunoSEQ multiplex PCR; TCRdb's copy has only in-frame clones and lacks some. From that table come the V and J calls and clone size; the DNA was used to work out D and trimming. This table holds approximately 190,000 clones, roughly 86% found once.

The specimen sequenced was peripheral blood. V gene TRBV15 combines with J gene TRBJ1-1; no clear D gene. This sequence was found in a woman between 65 and 79 years old with active or convalescent COVID-19. CDR3 in DNA: TGTGCCACCAGCAGAGTCTTATACACTGAAGCTTTCTTT. Protein sequence: CATSRVLYTEAFF.